The 16 T cell receptor beta chains below were found in one sample sequenced in a study of kidney transplant recipient with SARS-CoV-2 infection. Each CDR3 protein is one row after TCRdb ran MiXCR on the reads. The sample holds about 240,000 distinct CDR3 sequences, about 30% seen once. The sequenced sample was a blood sample, obtained at baseline and around day 110 from a kidney transplant recipient. The receptors were sampled from a male patient aged 25-45 years who had COVID-19 and was a kidney transplant recipient. Some of these T cells may belong to the graft donor.

This clonotype was observed a handful of times. The chain has TRBV9 and TRBJ1-2; D is ambiguous. Trimming removed 4 bases at V and 4 bases at J, with 20 bases between. Germline V CDR1 and CDR2: SGDLS, YYNGEE. This CDR3 has 16 amino acids. The CDR3 sequence: CASSWMYSRKTYGYTF. The CDR3 coding sequence is TGTGCCAGCAGCTGGATGTACTCAAGAAAGACCTATGGCTACACCTTC.

This clonotype was counted at least ten times. The chain combines TRBV9 with TRBJ2-7; a possible D gene is TRBD1 (5 bases). V lost 4 bases, J lost 7 bases, and 9 bases lay in between. There are 11 residues in the CDR3. Germline CDR1 reads SGDLS; CDR2 reads YYNGEE. The CDR3 reads CASSPGQEQYF. The DNA of the CDR3 is TGTGCCAGCAGCCCCGGACAAGAGCAGTACTTC.

Comment on this clonotype: A read error is possible here, since a much larger clone lies one base away. The rearrangement links TRBV3-1 to TRBJ2-2, with D uncertain. Germline V CDR1 and CDR2: LGHDT, YNNKEL (reference sequence). CDR3 length: 18 residues. The CDR3 DNA reads as TGTGTCAGCAGCATATTCACTCCCATTTCAGGCTTGACCGGGGAGCTGTTTTTT. Its translation is CVSSIFTPISGLTGELFF.

This clonotype was seen ten or more times. The rearrangement joins TRBV7-8 to TRBJ2-7; tentative D call: TRBD2 (6 bases). Trimming stripped 7 bases from V and 10 bases from J, with 26 bases between. The CDR3 length is 15 residues. CDR1 is SGHVS, CDR2 FQNEAQ, per germline. The CDR3 here is CASIPMGGDLISQYF. CDR3 nucleotide sequence: TGTGCCAGCATCCCGATGGGGGGAGACCTTATATCCCAGTACTTC.

As to this clonotype: A clone one base away is much larger, so this may be a read error. V gene TRBV3-1 combines with J gene TRBJ2-7; 9 nucleotides agree with TRBD1. V lost 0 bases to trimming and J lost 4 bases; unmatched junction nucleotides: 13. The length of the CDR3 is 18 residues. Germline values: CDR1 LGHDT, CDR2 YNNKEL (reference sequence). In DNA, the CDR3 is TGTGCCAGCAGCCAAGAAAGTCCGTACAGGGGGCGCGAATACGAGCAGTACTTC. Translated, it gives CASSQESPYRGREYEQYF.

This clonotype was recorded at least ten times. The chain couples TRBV24-1 to TRBJ2-7; D might be TRBD1 (6 bases). Germline CDR1 is KGHDR and CDR2 is SFDVKD. This CDR3 has 13 residues. Trimming pared 4 bases from V and 6 bases from J, leaving 12 bases between. The CDR3 protein is CATSDPTGIEQYF. CDR3 DNA sequence: TGTGCCACCAGTGACCCCACAGGGATCGAGCAGTACTTC.

This clonotype came up many times. CDR3: CASSIMIKCRKTYGYTF. CDR3 coding DNA: TGTGCCAGCAGCATCATGATTAAGTGCCGAAAGACCTATGGCTACACCTTC. The genes are TRBV7-7 and TRBJ1-2; no reliable D call. Trimming took 5 bases from V and 4 from J, leaving 23 bases between them. The CDR3 sequence is 17 residues long. Germline loops: CDR1 SSHAT, CDR2 FNYEAQ (reference sequence).

This clonotype was picked up many times. The chain links TRBV7-8 to TRBJ1-2; D call uncertain. There are 13 residues in the CDR3. Germline V lookup: CDR1 SGHVS, CDR2 FQNEAQ. Trimming removed 4 bases at V and 1 base at J, with 7 bases between. CDR3 region: CASSSNLNYGYTF. The DNA of the CDR3 is TGTGCCAGCAGCTCCAATCTTAACTATGGCTACACCTTC.

This clonotype was observed at least ten times. V is TRBV5-4 and J is TRBJ2-7; tentative D call: TRBD2 (5 bases). V lost 4 bases and J lost 6, with 20 bases in between. In germline, CDR1 is SGHNT, CDR2 YYREEE (reference sequence). The CDR3 contains 15 residues. The CDR3 DNA follows: TGTGCCAGCAGCGCGCATCAACTAGTAGGAGGCGAGCAGTACTTC. It codes for CASSAHQLVGGEQYF.

There are many counts of this clonotype. The chain carries TRBV6-4 and TRBJ2-3; TRBD1 matches 10 bases. J lost 2 bases, V lost 4 bases, and 3 bases had no gene match. The germline CDR1 and CDR2 sequences are MRHNA and SNTAGT. The CDR3 totals 15 residues. CDR3 in DNA: TGTGCCAGCAGTGCCGGGACAGGGGCCACAGATACGCAGTATTTT. This gives the protein CASSAGTGATDTQYF.

This clonotype came up many times. This sequence joins TRBV5-1 and TRBJ2-7; TRBD2 aligns across 7 bases. This CDR3 spans 18 amino acids. The germline V gene has CDR1 SGHRS and CDR2 YFSETQ. V was clipped by 2 bases and J by 1 base; unmatched bases: 15. CDR3 sequence (DNA): TGCGCCAGCAGCTTCTTGTCCAGCGGGACCGACTCGTCCTACGAGCAGTACTTC. It yields the protein CASSFLSSGTDSSYEQYF.

This clonotype was detected ten times or more. The chain links TRBV6-5 to TRBJ1-5; no firm D call. In germline, CDR1 is MNHEY, CDR2 SVGAGI. Trimming pared 5 bases from V and 7 bases from J, leaving 12 bases between. This CDR3 spans 13 amino acids. The DNA of the CDR3 is TGTGCCAGCAGTCCGCTAAGTTGGCAGCCCCAGCATTTT. Its protein is CASSPLSWQPQHF.

The chain employs TRBV5-1 and TRBJ2-1; 15 nucleotides agree with TRBD2. Unmatched junction bases numbered 8, after V lost 1 base and J lost 3 bases. The germline V gene encodes CDR1 SGHRS and CDR2 YFSETQ. This CDR3 spans 19 amino acids. The chain's CDR3 is CASSLRRGLAGGSYNEQFF. In DNA form, the CDR3 reads TGCGCCAGCAGCTTGAGGAGAGGACTAGCGGGAGGGAGCTACAATGAGCAGTTCTTC. Full variable domain (outside the CDR3, taken from reference TRBV5-1 and TRBJ2-1): KAGVTQTPRYLIKTRGQQVTLSCSPISGHRSVSWYQQTPGQGLQFLFEYFSETQRNKGNFPGRFSGRQFSNSRSEMNVSTLELGDSALYLCASSLRRGLAGGSYNEQFFGPGTRLTVL.

This clonotype was recorded many times. The V and J genes are TRBV19 and TRBJ1-4; tentatively, D is TRBD1 (6 bases). Germline V CDR1 and CDR2: LNHDA, SQIVND (reference sequence). This CDR3 region has 16 residues. Trimming removed 3 bases at V and 7 bases at J, with 18 bases between. The CDR3 is CASSISGAGSSEKLFF. CDR3 nucleotide sequence: TGTGCCAGTAGTATTTCGGGGGCCGGGTCTTCTGAAAAACTGTTTTTT.

This clonotype appeared many times. The V call is TRBV16, the J call TRBJ1-2; D unclear. The CDR3 has 17 amino acids. The V gene's germline CDR1 is KGHSY and CDR2 FQNENV. Trimming stripped 5 bases from V and 4 bases from J, with 23 bases between. The CDR3, as DNA: TGTGCCAGCAGCGACATTTTGGTCGTTAGAAAGACCTATGGCTACACCTTC. This gives the protein CASSDILVVRKTYGYTF.

About this clonotype itself: The CDR3 ends on some other residue instead of the conserved phenylalanine or tryptophan, so this is likely a read error. The gene calls are TRBV5-3 and TRBJ1-2; the D is unclear. TRBV5-3 is annotated as an ORF whose role is uncertain. V dropped 6 bases and J dropped 4 bases, with 22 bases sitting between them. The CDR3 is 16 amino acids. The CDR3 loop is CARTRLVVRKTYGYTL. The CDR3 bases are TGTGCCAGAACCCGGTTAGTGGTGAGAAAGACCTATGGCTACACCCTC.